The entry below describes one TCR beta chain. Its antigen is not identified. V gave up 1 base and J gave up 1 base; unmatched junction bases: 1. The length of the CDR3 is 14 residues. Germline CDR1 is GTSNPN and CDR2 is SVGIG (reference sequence). This entry belongs to a study of T cells in Graves' hyperthyroidism and ophthalmopathy. Study conclusions and caveats: Most expanded thyroid clonotypes above 0.001 recurred in blood.

Using RNA transcripts as the source, TCR beta CDR3 regions were amplified. Initially, a first-round RT-PCR of the TCR CDR3 employed the HTBI primer set. TCRdb re-called the multiplex PCR reads through MiXCR, storing one row per CDR3 protein. The profile covers about 200,000 distinct CDR3 sequences, with approximately 16% appearing a single time and over 35% taken by the ten largest. Sequenced material: blood. The chain is built from TRBV30 and TRBJ2-3; 8 nucleotides agree with TRBD2. This receptor was obtained from a man between 35 and 55 years old with Graves' hyperthyroidism. The CDR3 reads CAWSGAGGTDTQYF. CDR3 nucleotide sequence: TGTGCCTGGAGTGGAGCGGGGGGCACAGATACGCAGTATTTT. Variable domain in full (rest from reference TRBV30 and TRBJ2-3): SQTIHQWPATLVQPVGSPLSLECTVEGTSNPNLYWYRQAAGRGLQLLFYSVGIGQISSEVPQNLSASRPQDRQFILSSKKLLLSDSGFYLCAWSGAGGTDTQYFGPGTRLTVL.